The 3 T cell receptor beta chains below all came from one sample that was sequenced in a study of blood T cell repertoires in COVID-19. Clones were sequenced by immunoSEQ multiplex PCR, and TCRdb holds only the in-frame ones, with some missing. This table has 200,000 or so clones, roughly four fifths appearing once. The material sequenced was PBMCs or T cells enriched from blood (not recorded which). These receptors were taken from a man aged 60-69 years who had recovered from COVID-19.

The V and J genes are TRBV6-5 and TRBJ1-5, with TRBD1 matching 8 bases. This CDR3 is built from 13 residues. J gave up 7 bases and V 5 bases, and 4 bases lay outside the gene matches. CDR1 is MNHEY, CDR2 SVGAGI, per germline. CDR3: CASSTRQGQPQHF. The CDR3 nucleotides are TGTGCCAGCAGTACTAGACAGGGGCAGCCCCAGCATTTT.

A note on this clone: The sample contains more than one DNA sequence encoding this CDR3. The genes are TRBV7-9 and TRBJ1-2; D may be TRBD1 (5 bases). The germline V and J ends were trimmed by 3 bases and 5 bases, with 7 bases remaining between them. Germline CDR1 SEHNR, CDR2 FQNEAQ (reference sequence). The CDR3 is 12 amino acids. CDR3 loop: CASSLQGYGYTF. Here the CDR3 DNA reads TGTGCCAGCAGCTTGCAGGGATATGGCTACACCTTC.

About this clone itself: The sample contains more than one DNA sequence encoding this CDR3. V is TRBV19 and J is TRBJ1-1; D remains unclear. The V and J ends lost 3 bases and 4 bases respectively, with 12 bases between them. Per germline, CDR1 LNHDA and CDR2 SQIVND (reference sequence). The CDR3 covers 14 residues. CDR3 coding DNA: TGTGCCAGTAGTATTGGAGGTGGCGGCACTGAAGCTTTCTTT. As protein: CASSIGGGGTEAFF.